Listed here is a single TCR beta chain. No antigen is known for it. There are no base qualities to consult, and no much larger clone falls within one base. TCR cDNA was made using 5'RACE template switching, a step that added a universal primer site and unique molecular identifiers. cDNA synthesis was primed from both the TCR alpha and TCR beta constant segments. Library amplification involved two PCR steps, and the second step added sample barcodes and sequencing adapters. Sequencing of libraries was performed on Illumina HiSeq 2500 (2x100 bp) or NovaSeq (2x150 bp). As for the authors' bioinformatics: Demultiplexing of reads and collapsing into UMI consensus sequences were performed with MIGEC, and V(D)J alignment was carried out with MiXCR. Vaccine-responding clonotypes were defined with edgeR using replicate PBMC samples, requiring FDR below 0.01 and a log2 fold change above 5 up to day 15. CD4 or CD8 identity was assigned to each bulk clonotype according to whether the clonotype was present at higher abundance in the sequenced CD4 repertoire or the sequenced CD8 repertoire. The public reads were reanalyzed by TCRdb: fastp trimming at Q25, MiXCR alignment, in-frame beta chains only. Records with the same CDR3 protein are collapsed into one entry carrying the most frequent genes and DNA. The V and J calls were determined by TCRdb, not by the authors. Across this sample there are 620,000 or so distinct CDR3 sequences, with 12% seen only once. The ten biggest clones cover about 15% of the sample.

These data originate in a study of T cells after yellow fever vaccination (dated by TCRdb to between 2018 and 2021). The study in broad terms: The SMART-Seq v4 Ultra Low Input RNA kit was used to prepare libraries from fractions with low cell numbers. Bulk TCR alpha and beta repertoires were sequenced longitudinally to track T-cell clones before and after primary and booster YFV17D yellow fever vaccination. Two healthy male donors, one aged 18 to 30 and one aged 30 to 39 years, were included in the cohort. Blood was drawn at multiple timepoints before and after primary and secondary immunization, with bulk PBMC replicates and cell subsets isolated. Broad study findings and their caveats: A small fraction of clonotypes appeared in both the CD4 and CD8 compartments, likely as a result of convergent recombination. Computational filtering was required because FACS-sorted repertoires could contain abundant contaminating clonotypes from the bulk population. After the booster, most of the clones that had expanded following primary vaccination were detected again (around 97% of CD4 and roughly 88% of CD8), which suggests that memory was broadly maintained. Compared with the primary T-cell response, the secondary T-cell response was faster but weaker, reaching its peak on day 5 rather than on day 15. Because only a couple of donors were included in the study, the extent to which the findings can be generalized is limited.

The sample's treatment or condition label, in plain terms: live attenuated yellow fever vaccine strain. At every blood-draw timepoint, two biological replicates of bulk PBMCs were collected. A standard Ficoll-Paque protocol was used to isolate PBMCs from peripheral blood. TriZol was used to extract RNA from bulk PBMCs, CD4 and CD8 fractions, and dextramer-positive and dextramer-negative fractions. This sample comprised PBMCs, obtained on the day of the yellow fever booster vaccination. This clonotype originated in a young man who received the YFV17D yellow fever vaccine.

DNA sequence: TGTGCCAGCAGCTCAAGGACAGGGCGATACTCCTACAATGAGCAGTTCTTC. Its amino acids are CASSSRTGRYSYNEQFF. The V and J genes are TRBV5-5 and TRBJ2-1; 8 of the junction bases match TRBD1. Trimming removed 3 bases from V and 0 bases from J; the gene matches leave 8 bases unexplained. The CDR3 spans 17 residues, from the cysteine through the phenylalanine. This entry keeps only the CDR3 DNA: 51 bases, framed from base 1. The germline V gene (reference sequence) gives CDR1 as SGHKS and CDR2 as YYEKEE.